This T cell receptor beta chain is from a study of T cell responses to AZD1222 COVID-19 vaccine. Study-wide results and limits: White British ancestry dominated among donors, who included more females, and clonal diversity was possibly underestimated. Elevations in Spike-specific TCR breadth and depth followed administration of two AZD1222 doses. No day 14 peak samples; only post-peak repertoires were characterized. Baseline antibody screening turned up just six or seven seropositive AZD1222 recipients.

The germline CDR1 and CDR2 sequences are MNHEY and SVGAGI. CDR3 length: 15 residues. After removal of 6 bases from V and 1 base from J, the junction contained 4 bases not matched to a gene. Libraries were prepared by immunoSEQ multiplex PCR; TCRdb keeps only in-frame clonotypes and omits some of them. The table shows 180,000 or so clones, with approximately 90% occurring only once. Of note for this clone: What it binds is unknown.

The TCR was taken from an adult who received the AZD1222 COVID-19 vaccine. The sequenced sample was peripheral blood, obtained 28 days after the second AZD1222 dose. The genes are TRBV6-5 and TRBJ1-4; 8 bases align to TRBD1. The CDR3 reads CASSPDRGTNEKLFF. CDR3 in DNA: TGTGCCAGCAGCCCCGACAGGGGAACTAATGAAAAACTGTTTTTT.